This T cell receptor beta chain came from a study of T cell responses to AZD1222 COVID-19 vaccine. Method: immunoSEQ multiplex PCR; TCRdb's copy keeps in-frame clones and lacks some. The table lists 200,000 to 250,000 clones, around 94% of them singletons. About this clone: Its antigen is not known.

Germline V CDR1 and CDR2: SGHTA, FQGTGA. V lost 5 bases to trimming and J lost 7 bases, with 12 bases between them. This CDR3 region has 14 residues. Findings of the study overall: Clonal diversity may have been underestimated, and the donors were mostly white British, with more females than males. Two doses of AZD1222 preceded a rise in Spike-specific TCR breadth and depth.

This TCR was recovered from an adult who received the MenACWY meningococcal vaccine as a control. The source was peripheral blood, collected 28 days after the second dose of the MenACWY control vaccine. The rearrangement uses TRBV7-3 and TRBJ1-6; maybe TRBD1 (5 bases). Here the CDR3 reads CASSAGTVNSPLHF. CDR3 nucleotide sequence: TGTGCCAGCAGCGCAGGGACTGTCAATTCACCCCTCCACTTT.